Below, 24 T cell receptor beta chains from the same sample are listed, as sequenced in a study of CD8 T cells in ankylosing spondylitis. Via MiXCR, TCRdb re-called the 5' RACE reads, giving one row per CDR3 protein. Among about 96,000 distinct CDR3 sequences, about 9% were seen once, and the ten largest hold approximately 4.8%. The specimen sequenced was blood, either unsorted or a sorted T cell fraction (not recorded which). These receptors were obtained from a male donor with ankylosing spondylitis or in good health (not recorded which).

This chain links TRBV2 with TRBJ2-6; D perhaps matches TRBD1 (5 bases). The CDR3 is 15 residues long. Germline assignment: CDR1 SNHLY and CDR2 FYNNEI. The ends were cut back, 5 bases at V and 0 bases at J, with 8 bases in the middle. The CDR3 here is CASSNQGSGANVLTF. CDR3 DNA: TGTGCCAGCAGTAATCAGGGCTCTGGGGCCAACGTCCTGACTTTC.

This clonotype was counted ten times or more. V and J are TRBV2 and TRBJ2-7; no clear D. Deletions cut 7 bases from V and 3 bases from J, with 19 bases between. The CDR3 is 15 residues long. Germline assignment: CDR1 SNHLY and CDR2 FYNNEI. The CDR3 bases are TGTGCCAGCAACCTGATCTCACAGACCAACTACGAGCAGTACTTC. Encoded protein: CASNLISQTNYEQYF.

This clonotype has at least ten counts. The chain has TRBV12-3 or TRBV12-4 and TRBJ1-2; 9 positions match TRBD1. The CDR3 extends over 14 amino acids. Unmatched junction bases numbered 10, after V lost 9 bases and J lost 5 bases. The CDR3 nucleotides are TGTGCCAGTTCATCAACCGGGACAGGGTATGGCTACACCTTC. It is translated as CASSSTGTGYGYTF.

This clonotype has at least ten counts. The rearrangement uses TRBV24-1 and TRBJ2-1, with D tentatively TRBD1 (5 bases). This CDR3 has 16 residues. The V end lost 5 bases, the J end lost 5 bases, and 18 bases lay between the germline ends. Germline values: CDR1 KGHDR, CDR2 SFDVKD. The CDR3 DNA is TGTGCCACCAGTGGAAAACGGCAGGGCGGTCACAATGAGCAGTTCTTC. It encodes CATSGKRQGGHNEQFF.

The chain carries TRBV7-6 and TRBJ2-3, with 10 bases that match TRBD2. With V trimmed by 5 bases and J by 1 base, 9 bases remained unmatched. This CDR3 region has 17 residues. CDR1 is SGHVS, CDR2 FNYEAQ, per germline. CDR3 nucleotides: TGTGCCAGCAGCGACCTCACCGGGACTAGCGGCACAGATACGCAGTATTTT. This gives the protein CASSDLTGTSGTDTQYF.

This clonotype was seen at least ten times. The V call is TRBV7-2, the J call TRBJ1-3; D perhaps matches TRBD1 (6 bases). CDR3 size: 17 residues. V was trimmed by 5 bases and J by 0 bases, leaving 17 bases between them. Germline V gene lookup returns CDR1 SGHTA and CDR2 FQGNSA. CDR3 sequence: CASSPRGGGPSGNTIYF. CDR3 DNA sequence: TGTGCCAGCAGCCCCCGAGGAGGGGGGCCCTCTGGAAACACCATATATTTT. The whole variable domain, remainder taken from reference TRBV7-2 and TRBJ1-3, is GAGVSQSPSNKVTEKGKDVELRCDPISGHTALYWYRQSLGQGLEFLIYFQGNSAPDKSGLPSDRFSAERTGGSVSTLTIQRTQQEDSAVYLCASSPRGGGPSGNTIYFGEGSWLTVV.

Turning to this clonotype: An end of the junction does not agree with germline; a read error may underlie this. The gene calls are TRBV7-9 and TRBJ2-1, with a tentative D call TRBD1 (7 bases). Germline lookup yields CDR1 SEHNR and CDR2 FQNEAQ (reference sequence). The CDR3 totals 15 residues. The CDR3 DNA sequence: TGTGCCAGCAGCCAGGGGGGCTTTCAGTTCAATGAGCAGCTCTTC. It specifies CASSQGGFQFNEQLF.

This clonotype was detected only a few times. V and J are TRBV12-3 or TRBV12-4 and TRBJ2-1; D not resolved. The V and J ends lost 2 bases and 8 bases respectively, with 13 bases between them. This CDR3 comprises 14 residues. The CDR3 is CASSLFLAGDEQFF. As DNA, the CDR3 is TGTGCCAGCAGTTTATTTTTAGCCGGCGATGAGCAGTTCTTC.

This clonotype was picked up many times. The V call is TRBV4-1, the J call TRBJ2-7; D is unresolved. Germline V gene lookup returns CDR1 MGHRA and CDR2 YSYEKL. The CDR3 sequence is 14 residues long. V was trimmed by 5 bases and J by 2 bases, leaving 13 bases between them. The CDR3 loop reads CASSDVLNPYEQYF. As DNA, the CDR3 is TGCGCCAGCAGCGATGTCCTTAACCCCTACGAGCAGTACTTC.

The table lists this clonotype with many counts. V gene TRBV2 combines with J gene TRBJ2-5; the match to TRBD2 covers 7 bases. V dropped 5 bases and J dropped 5; count of bases not matched to a gene: 8. The CDR3 length is 14 residues. Germline-derived CDR1 and CDR2 are SNHLY and FYNNEI. CDR3 loop: CASSPRTGGETQYF. The DNA of the CDR3 is TGTGCCAGCAGTCCCCGGACCGGGGGGGAGACCCAGTACTTC.

This clonotype was counted only a few times. The chain recombines TRBV25-1 with TRBJ2-1; 16 bases fit TRBD2. The CDR3 spans 18 residues. V lost 2 bases to trimming and J lost 4 bases; unmatched junction nucleotides: 5. Looked up from germline, CDR1 is MGHDK and CDR2 is SYGVNS. CDR3 nucleotides: TGTGCCAGCAGTGAAGGGGGACTAGCGGGGGGGGAGTACAATGAGCAGTTCTTC. This translates into CASSEGGLAGGEYNEQFF. Full variable domain (remainder filled in from reference TRBV25-1 and TRBJ2-1): EADIYQTPRYLVIGTGKKITLECSQTMGHDKMYWYQQDPGMELHLIHYSYGVNSTEKGDLSSESTVSRIRTEHFPLTLESARPSHTSQYLCASSEGGLAGGEYNEQFFGPGTRLTVL.

The rearrangement links TRBV3-1 to TRBJ2-1; TRBD2 agrees at 11 bases. Germline CDR1 reads LGHDT; CDR2 reads YNNKEL (reference sequence). The CDR3 has 15 residues. V lost 3 bases to trimming and J lost 5 bases; unmatched junction nucleotides: 3. This CDR3 reads CASSHGLAGHNEQFF. The DNA of the CDR3 is TGTGCCAGCAGCCACGGACTAGCGGGCCACAATGAGCAGTTCTTC.

This clonotype was recorded many times. In nucleotides, the CDR3 is TGTGCCAGCAGTCCAACGGGACAGGGGCAACGAAAACTGTTTTTT. Protein: CASSPTGQGQRKLFF. The rearrangement uses TRBV27 and TRBJ1-4; TRBD1 matches 10 bases. This CDR3 has 15 amino acids. Unmatched junction bases numbered 10, after V lost 5 bases and J lost 10 bases. CDR1 MNHEY and CDR2 SMNVEV come from the germline V gene (reference sequence).

The chain couples TRBV6-1 to TRBJ2-2, with 7 bases aligning to TRBD2. The V gene end was trimmed by 3 bases and the J gene end by 0 bases; junction bases not matched to a gene: 4. Germline lookup yields CDR1 MNHNS and CDR2 SASEGT. This CDR3 is 16 amino acids long. The CDR3 coding sequence is TGTGCCAGCAGTGACCCTGGGGGGGCGAACACCGGGGAGCTGTTTTTT. Its protein product is CASSDPGGANTGELFF.

The chain employs TRBV23-1 and TRBJ2-2; the D gene could be TRBD1 or TRBD2 (5 bases each). TRBV23-1 falls under the ORF class, with uncertain function. CDR3 length: 14 amino acids. The V gene lost 10 bases and the J gene lost 2 bases, with 14 bases spanning the gap. The CDR3 nucleotides are TGCGCCACCTGGGACGTCTTAAACACCGGGGAGCTGTTTTTT. Translation gives CATWDVLNTGELFF.

This clonotype was seen ten or more times. The J gene is TRBJ2-6, the V gene TRBV5-1, with 9 bases that match TRBD1. Germline V gene sequence: CDR1 SGHRS, CDR2 YFSETQ. The CDR3 covers 15 residues. V lost 4 bases, J lost 2 bases, and 1 base stayed unmatched. CDR3 region: CASSRTGAGANVLTF. DNA for the CDR3: TGCGCCAGCAGCCGGACAGGGGCTGGGGCCAACGTCCTGACTTTC.

In this sample, this clonotype turned up many times. The chain is built from TRBV7-9 and TRBJ2-1; possibly TRBD1 for D (6 bases). The CDR3 is 16 residues long. The ends were cut back, 5 bases at V and 2 bases at J, with 16 bases in the middle. The germline V gene encodes CDR1 SEHNR and CDR2 FQNEAQ (reference sequence). CDR3 in amino acids: CASSPKGDTTYNEQFF. In DNA form, the CDR3 reads TGTGCCAGCAGCCCCAAAGGGGACACTACCTACAATGAGCAGTTCTTC.

The CDR3 is CASSLVVAGSYEQYF. The CDR3 region has the DNA TGTGCCAGCAGCTTAGTGGTGGCAGGCTCCTACGAGCAGTACTTC. The rearrangement joins TRBV7-9 to TRBJ2-7; D remains unclear. The CDR3 is 15 residues long. Trimming removed 1 base from V and 0 bases from J, with 10 bases in between. From germline, CDR1 is SEHNR and CDR2 FQNEAQ (reference sequence).

This clonotype showed up many times. V usage is TRBV12-3 or TRBV12-4 and J usage is TRBJ1-2; 8 bases map to TRBD1. This CDR3 region has 17 residues. The junction had 12 bases not matched to a gene; V was cut back by 5 bases and J by 1 base. The chain's CDR3 is CASSGLGQAPVNYGYTF. CDR3 DNA sequence: TGTGCCAGCAGTGGACTGGGACAGGCACCCGTTAACTATGGCTACACCTTC.

This clonotype was recorded many times. The chain recombines TRBV3-1 with TRBJ2-5, with D perhaps matching TRBD1 or TRBD2 (5 bases each). CDR3 length: 14 amino acids. Trimming stripped 3 bases from V and 1 base from J, with 9 bases between. Per the germline V gene, CDR1 is LGHDT and CDR2 is YNNKEL (reference sequence). CDR3 sequence reads: CASSQWGPQETQYF. As DNA, the CDR3 is TGTGCCAGCAGCCAGTGGGGACCCCAAGAGACCCAGTACTTC.

As regards this clonotype: Since a much larger clone is just one base distant, this may be a read error. The chain joins TRBV6-1 to TRBJ2-7, with D possibly being TRBD2 (6 bases). CDR3 length: 14 amino acids. Between the trimmed V and J ends, which lost 10 bases and 2 bases, there was a span of 18 bases. Germline CDR1 MNHNS, CDR2 SASEGT. Here the CDR3 DNA reads TGTGCCACCAGAAAGGACGGAGGGACCTACGAGCAGTACTTC. This translates into CATRKDGGTYEQYF.

There are many counts of this clonotype. The chain links TRBV2 to TRBJ2-1; the D is unclear. The CDR3 has 13 amino acids. V was pared by 4 bases and J by 3 bases, with 7 bases between. Germline loops: CDR1 SNHLY, CDR2 FYNNEI. The CDR3 region has the DNA TGTGCCAGCAGTGTCGGGTACTACAATGAGCAGTTCTTC. Its protein product is CASSVGYYNEQFF.

The sample holds many counts of this clonotype. V gene TRBV12-3 or TRBV12-4 combines with J gene TRBJ2-3; D not certain. The CDR3 length is 12 residues. Trimming took off 6 bases at V and 4 bases at J, with 8 bases between the two ends. CDR3 in amino acids: CASSSMSDTQYF. The CDR3 DNA reads TGTGCCAGCAGCTCCATGTCAGATACGCAGTATTTT.

The chain couples TRBV28 to TRBJ2-1; 8 bases are a match to TRBD1. Germline V lookup: CDR1 MDHEN, CDR2 SYDVKM. The CDR3 consists of 16 residues. Trimming removed 10 bases from V and 6 bases from J; junction bases left unmatched: 17. CDR3 sequence: CAIDFRARGPVNEQFF. CDR3 DNA sequence: TGTGCCATCGATTTTAGGGCCAGGGGGCCGGTCAATGAGCAGTTCTTC.